This entry describes one TCR beta chain. Its target is unknown. TCRdb re-called the 5' RACE reads with MiXCR, one entry per CDR3 protein. Here the sample spans approximately 500,000 distinct CDR3 sequences, about 16% being singletons. The source of the sample is a study of identical twins. The CDR3 is 14 residues long. CDR1 and CDR2 (germline): MDHEN, SYDVKM. The ends lost 6 bases at V and 0 bases at J; junction bases unmatched: 4. Points from the study as a whole: Zero-insertion analyses were open to partial confounding by invariant MAIT and iNKT cells. Conclusions were based on cross-sectional statistical analysis, without following the same donors. Twin sharing of out-of-frame TCR alpha was underestimated by models in monozygotic pairs. Beta clonotypes that were abundant in cord blood contained fewer insertions, a pattern absent from memory repertoires.

Another study also made use of these data, one on yellow fever vaccine responses in identical twins.

Input material: CD4+ T cells sorted from blood. The receptor was isolated from a woman aged 18-29 years in good health. The V and J genes are TRBV28 and TRBJ2-5; 7 positions agree with TRBD2. The CDR3 DNA follows: TGTGCCAGCAGCCTAGCGGAGAACCAAGAGACCCAGTACTTC. This encodes CASSLAENQETQYF.